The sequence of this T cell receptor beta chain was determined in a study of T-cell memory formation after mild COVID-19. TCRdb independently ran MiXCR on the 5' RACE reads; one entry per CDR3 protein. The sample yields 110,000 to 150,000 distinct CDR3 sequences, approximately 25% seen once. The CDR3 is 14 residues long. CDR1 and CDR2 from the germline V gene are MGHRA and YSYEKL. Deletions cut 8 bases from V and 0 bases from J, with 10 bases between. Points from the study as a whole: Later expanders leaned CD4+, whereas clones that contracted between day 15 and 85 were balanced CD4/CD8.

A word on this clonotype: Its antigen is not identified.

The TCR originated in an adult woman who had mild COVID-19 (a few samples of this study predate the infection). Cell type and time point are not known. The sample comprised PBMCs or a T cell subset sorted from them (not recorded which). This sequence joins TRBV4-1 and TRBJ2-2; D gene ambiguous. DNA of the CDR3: TGCGCCAGCGGACCTACACCGAACACCGGGGAGCTGTTTTTT. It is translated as CASGPTPNTGELFF.